This TCR beta chain was recovered during a study of T cells after yellow fever vaccination. Study overall: SMART-Seq v4 Ultra Low Input prepared libraries from low-cell fractions.

MiXCR, applied by TCRdb to the 5' RACE reads, yields one record per CDR3 protein. The data contain about 330,000 distinct CDR3 sequences, over 4% of them singletons. Study outcomes and limitations: There was a possibility that FACS-sorted repertoires contained abundant clonotypes contaminating from the bulk population. Among all clonotypes, a small share was observed in both CD4 and CD8 compartments. It was a weaker secondary response, yet one that peaked faster, at day 5 versus 15.

There are a few counts of this clonotype. Its antigen is as yet unknown. This material consisted of PBMCs, taken 5 days after the yellow fever booster vaccination. The clonotype comes from a man between 18 and 35 years old who received the YFV17D yellow fever vaccine.

The CDR3 protein is CASSDGASTPMETQYF. The CDR3 nucleotides read TGTGCCAGCAGTGATGGGGCTAGTACCCCGATGGAGACCCAGTACTTC. The chain couples TRBV6-1 to TRBJ2-5, with D possibly TRBD1 on 5 matching bases. The V gene's germline CDR1 is MNHNS and CDR2 SASEGT. V was clipped by 3 bases and J by 5 bases, with 19 bases between them. There are 16 residues in the CDR3.